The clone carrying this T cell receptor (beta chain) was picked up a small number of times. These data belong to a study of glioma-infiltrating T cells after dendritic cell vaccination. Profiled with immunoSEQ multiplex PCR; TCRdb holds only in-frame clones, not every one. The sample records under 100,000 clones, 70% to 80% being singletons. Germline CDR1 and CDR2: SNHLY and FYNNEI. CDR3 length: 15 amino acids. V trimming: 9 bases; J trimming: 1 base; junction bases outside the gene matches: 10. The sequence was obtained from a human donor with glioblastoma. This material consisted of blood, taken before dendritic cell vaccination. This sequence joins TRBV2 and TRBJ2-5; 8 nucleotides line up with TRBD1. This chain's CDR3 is CASYPGQVRQETQYF. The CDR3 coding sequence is TGTGCCAGTTACCCGGGACAGGTTCGCCAAGAGACCCAGTACTTC.